This T cell receptor (beta chain) stems from a study of graft-versus-host responses after intestinal transplantation. Libraries were prepared by immunoSEQ multiplex PCR; TCRdb keeps only in-frame clonotypes and omits some of them. The sample contains about 38,000 clones, around 86% of which appear only once. The CDR3 covers 16 residues. V shed 2 bases and J 7 bases; nucleotides not matched to a gene: 11. CDR1 is SGHTA and CDR2 is FQGNSA in the germline V gene. The gene calls are TRBV7-2 and TRBJ2-7; 10 nucleotides line up with TRBD2. The sequences come from PBMCs, collected around 1,000 days after transplant. This TCR was sampled from a human patient who received an intestinal transplant, so some T cells may come from the graft donor. The chain's CDR3 is CASSLYRPSGGKEQYF. Here the CDR3 DNA reads TGTGCCAGCAGCTTATATCGGCCTAGCGGGGGAAAGGAGCAGTACTTC.